These T cell receptor beta chains were read from a single sample in a study of blood T cell repertoires in COVID-19. Data came from immunoSEQ multiplex PCR; TCRdb stores just in-frame clones and leaves some out. The table lists 95,000 to 150,000 clones, around 89% of them singletons. Sequenced: peripheral blood. These receptors originate from a woman aged 55-70 years with COVID-19, enrolled during active disease. Both conserved end residues are part of each CDR3. A D gene is named only where the DNA matches it firmly. The size entry is marked missing in some rows and otherwise reads once, few, many or a size class.

j_gene | d_gene | abundance | v_gene | CDR3nt | CDR3aa
TRBJ1-3 | . | few | TRBV5-6 | TGTGCCAGCAGCTTGCAGGCTGGAAACACCATATATTTT | CASSLQAGNTIYF
TRBJ1-6 | TRBD1 | . | TRBV27 | TGTGCCAGCAGTCCAGGGGGATTGAGCTCCTATAATTCACCCCTCCACTTT | CASSPGGLSSYNSPLHF
TRBJ1-4 | . | . | TRBV4-3 | TGCGCCAGCAGCCAAGCGAGCACAGGGTTTAATGAAAAACTGTTTTTT | CASSQASTGFNEKLFF
TRBJ1-5 | . | . | TRBV7-2 | TGTGCCAGCAGCTTTATTTCCCAGGGCAATCAGCCCCAGCATTTT | CASSFISQGNQPQHF
TRBJ1-2 | TRBD1 | . | TRBV4-1 | TGCGCCAGCAGCCCCGGGACAGAGTATGGCTACACCTTC | CASSPGTEYGYTF
TRBJ1-2 | . | . | TRBV5-4 | TGTGCCAGCAGCTTGGAAGCGATCTATGGCTACACCTTC | CASSLEAIYGYTF
TRBJ2-7 | . | . | TRBV11-3 | TGTGCCAGCAGCTTCAACAATTACGAGCAGTACTTC | CASSFNNYEQYF
TRBJ2-1 | TRBD2 | . | TRBV27 | TGTGCCAGCAGTTTATCGAGTTTTAGCGGGGGAACACTTTACAATGAGCAGTTCTTC | CASSLSSFSGGTLYNEQFF
TRBJ2-2 | TRBD2 | . | TRBV6-4 | TGTGCCAGCAGTCTGACTAGCGGGGCCACCGGGGAGCTGTTTTTT | CASSLTSGATGELFF
TRBJ2-7 | . | . | TRBV21-1 | TGTGCCAGCAGCAAGAGGACAGGTTGCGAGCAGTACTTC | CASSKRTGCEQYF
TRBJ1-1 | TRBD1 | . | TRBV2 | TGTGCCAGCAACCGAGACAGGGGGGACACTGAAGCTTTCTTT | CASNRDRGDTEAFF
TRBJ1-1 | TRBD1 | . | TRBV7-3 | TGTGCCAGCAGCTTAAGACAGGGCGGTAAAACTGAAGCTTTCTTT | CASSLRQGGKTEAFF
TRBJ1-2 | TRBD1 | . | TRBV9 | TGTGCCAGCACCGAGGGGGCAGTCAGTGGCTATGGCTACACCTTC | CASTEGAVSGYGYTF
TRBJ1-1 | TRBD1 | . | TRBV6-2/TRBV6-3 | TGTGCCAGCAGCCGAAACACAGGGGGGGCGACTGAAGCTTTCTTT | CASSRNTGGATEAFF
TRBJ2-1 | . | once | TRBV6-2/TRBV6-3 | TGTGCCAGCAGTTTGAGAGAGATCAATGAGCAGTTCTTC | CASSLREINEQFF
TRBJ1-2 | TRBD1 | few | TRBV7-2 | TGTGCCAGCAGCCCGGGGACAGGGGTGGGCTATGGCTACACCTTC | CASSPGTGVGYGYTF
TRBJ1-2 | . | . | TRBV7-2 | TGTGCCAGCAGCTCCCGGGACACCCTCCGGTATGGCTACACCTTC | CASSSRDTLRYGYTF
TRBJ1-4 | TRBD1 | . | TRBV20-1 | TGCAGTGCTAGTAGGGGGACAGGGAATGAAAAACTGTTTTTT | CSASRGTGNEKLFF
TRBJ1-2 | TRBD1 | . | TRBV29-1 | TGCAGCGCCGGGACAGGGTCGCACTATGGCTACACCTTC | CSAGTGSHYGYTF
TRBJ2-1 | TRBD2 | . | TRBV4-2 | TGTGCCAGCAGCCAAGTTGCGGGGGGGTACAATGAGCAGTTCTTC | CASSQVAGGYNEQFF
TRBJ2-2 | . | . | TRBV24-1 | TGTGCCACCAGTCGGGGGATCACCGGGGAGCTGTTTTTT | CATSRGITGELFF
TRBJ2-1 | TRBD1 | once | TRBV24-1 | TGTGCCACCAGTGAAGGGACAGGGAGAAATGAGCAGTTCTTC | CATSEGTGRNEQFF
TRBJ2-5 | . | . | TRBV19 | TGTGCCAGTAGTATCAGACAAGAGACCCAGTACTTC | CASSIRQETQYF
TRBJ1-4 | . | . | TRBV7-2 | TGTGCCAGCAGCATCCAGGGTGGGACTAATGAAAAACTGTTTTTT | CASSIQGGTNEKLFF
TRBJ2-7 | TRBD2 | . | TRBV7-2 | TGTGCCAGCAGCCTCCTCGGTCTAGCGGGGTGGGGCGAGCAGTACTTC | CASSLLGLAGWGEQYF
TRBJ1-2 | . | . | TRBV7-2 | TGTGCCAGCAGCGCACCACAGGGTCGGAACTATGGCTACACCTTC | CASSAPQGRNYGYTF
TRBJ1-1 | . | . | TRBV4-2 | TGTGCCAGCAGCCAAGACCCCAGGGCCTACACTGAAGCTTTCTTT | CASSQDPRAYTEAFF
TRBJ2-7 | TRBD2 | . | TRBV7-2 | TGTGCCAGCAGCCCGTGGCTAGCGGGGCCCTACGAGCAGTACTTC | CASSPWLAGPYEQYF
TRBJ1-1 | . | few | TRBV16 | TGTGCCAGCAGTCCCCGGACATTTGTAGCTTTCTTT | CASSPRTFVAFF
TRBJ2-2 | . | . | TRBV10-1 | TGCGCCAGCAGCGCCCTCGGGGGAGACAGGGCGAGGTATCCCATCACCGGGGAGCTGTTTTTT | CASSALGGDRARYPITGELFF
TRBJ1-2 | . | few | TRBV6-1 | TGTGCCAGCGGTGACGGGGGAAATCATGGCTACACCTTC | CASGDGGNHGYTF
TRBJ2-1 | TRBD2 | . | TRBV3-1/TRBV3-2 | TGTGCCAGCAGCCAAGATCTAGCGGGGGGGCGAGAGAATGAGCAGTTCTTC | CASSQDLAGGRENEQFF
TRBJ1-5 | . | . | TRBV6-5 | TGTGCCAGCATCAGGGGCACCAATCAGCCCCAGCATTTT | CASIRGTNQPQHF
TRBJ1-3 | TRBD1 | . | TRBV9 | TGTGCCAGCAGCTTACAGGGGGCTGGAAACACCATATATTTT | CASSLQGAGNTIYF
TRBJ1-2 | TRBD1 | . | TRBV3-1/TRBV3-2 | TGTGCCAGCAGCCATGGGACAGGGGCTCTTTATAACTATGGCTACACCTTC | CASSHGTGALYNYGYTF
TRBJ2-1 | TRBD2 | . | TRBV11-2 | TGTGCCAGCAGCCCACCTAGCGGGGGGGCCCTTGAGCAGTTCTTC | CASSPPSGGALEQFF
TRBJ2-3 | . | . | TRBV10-3 | TGTGCCATCAGTGAGGGTCGGAGCACAGATACGCAGTATTTT | CAISEGRSTDTQYF
TRBJ2-7 | TRBD1 | . | TRBV27 | TGTGCCAGCACCGACAGGGTGACCTACGAGCAGTACTTC | CASTDRVTYEQYF
TRBJ2-1 | TRBD2 | . | TRBV7-2 | TGTGCCAGCAGCACAGGGCTAGCGGGGGAAAAATTCTTC | CASSTGLAGEKFF
TRBJ1-3 | TRBD1 | . | TRBV2 | TGTGCCAGCAGTCCAGGACAGGGGGCCTTAATCTCTGGAAACACCATATATTTT | CASSPGQGALISGNTIYF
TRBJ1-1 | TRBD1 | few | TRBV6-1 | TGTGCCAGCAGTGAACTGACAGGGCTGGTCACTGAAGCTTTCTTT | CASSELTGLVTEAFF
TRBJ1-2 | . | . | TRBV9 | TGTGCCAGCAGCGTAGCCCAGGGAGGGTATGGCTACACCTTC | CASSVAQGGYGYTF
TRBJ1-4 | . | . | TRBV28 | TGTGCCACTCTCCACGGGGGAAGTGAAAAACTGTTTTTT | CATLHGGSEKLFF
TRBJ2-1 | TRBD2 | . | TRBV9 | TGTGCCAGCAGCGAGAGCCCTACTAGCGGGGGTTCCTACAATGAGCAGTTCTTC | CASSESPTSGGSYNEQFF
TRBJ1-1 | . | . | TRBV6-2/TRBV6-3 | TGTGCCAGCAGCCCCGCAGGGGAGGGACCTGAAGCTTTCTTT | CASSPAGEGPEAFF
TRBJ1-5 | . | . | TRBV5-4 | TGTGCCAGCAGCTCACTCGGGAGCAATCAGCCCCAGCATTTT | CASSSLGSNQPQHF
TRBJ1-1 | TRBD1 | . | TRBV18 | TGTGCCAGCTCACCACTGGGACAGGGGGCTCGTGAAGCTTTCTTT | CASSPLGQGAREAFF
TRBJ1-1 | TRBD1 | few | TRBV27 | TGTGCCAGCATCCAACAGGGGATGAACACTGAAGCTTTCTTT | CASIQQGMNTEAFF
TRBJ2-3 | TRBD2 | . | TRBV5-1 | TGCGCCAGCAGCTTGGGGGGTGGGACTACTAGCACAGATACGCAGTATTTT | CASSLGGGTTSTDTQYF
TRBJ1-3 | . | once | TRBV6-5 | TGTGCCAGCAGTTACGGGCAGAGCTCTGGAAACACCATATATTTT | CASSYGQSSGNTIYF